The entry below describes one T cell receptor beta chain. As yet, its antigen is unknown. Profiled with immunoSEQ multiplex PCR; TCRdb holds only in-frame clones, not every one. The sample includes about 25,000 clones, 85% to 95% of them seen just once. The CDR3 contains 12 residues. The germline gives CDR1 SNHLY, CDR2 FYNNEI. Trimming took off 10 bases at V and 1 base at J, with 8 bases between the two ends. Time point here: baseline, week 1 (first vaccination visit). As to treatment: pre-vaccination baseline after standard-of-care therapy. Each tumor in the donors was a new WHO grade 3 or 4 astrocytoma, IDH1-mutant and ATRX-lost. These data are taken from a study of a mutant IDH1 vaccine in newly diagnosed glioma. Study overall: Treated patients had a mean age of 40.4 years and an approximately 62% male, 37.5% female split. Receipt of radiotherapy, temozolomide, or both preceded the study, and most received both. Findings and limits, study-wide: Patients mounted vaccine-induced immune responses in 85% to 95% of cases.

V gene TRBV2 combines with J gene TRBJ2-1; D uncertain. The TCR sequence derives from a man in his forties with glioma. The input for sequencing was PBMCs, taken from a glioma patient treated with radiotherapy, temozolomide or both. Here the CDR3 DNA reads TGTGCCACCAGCCGGTCCTACAATGAGCAGTTCTTC. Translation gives CATSRSYNEQFF.